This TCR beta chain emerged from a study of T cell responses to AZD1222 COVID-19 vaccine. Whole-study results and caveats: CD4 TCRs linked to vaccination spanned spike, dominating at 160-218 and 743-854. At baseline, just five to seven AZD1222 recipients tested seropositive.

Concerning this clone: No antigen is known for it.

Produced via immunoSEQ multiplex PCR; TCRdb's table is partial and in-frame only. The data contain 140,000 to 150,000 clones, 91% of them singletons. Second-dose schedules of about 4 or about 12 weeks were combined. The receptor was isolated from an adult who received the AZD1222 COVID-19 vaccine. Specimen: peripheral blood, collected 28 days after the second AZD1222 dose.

In DNA, the CDR3 is TGCGCCAGCAGCCAAGATCGGGGGTATGGCTACACCTTC. Translating gives CASSQDRGYGYTF. This chain joins TRBV4-1 and TRBJ1-2, with D tentatively TRBD1 (5 bases). This CDR3 has 13 amino acids. Deletions cut 0 bases from V and 5 bases from J, with 7 bases between. Germline CDR1 MGHRA, CDR2 YSYEKL.